This TCR beta chain emerged from a study of blood T cells in healthy people across ages. The authors ran a second PCR of roughly 7 to 11 cycles using a sample-barcoded 5' primer and a J-beta primer mix. One entry per CDR3 protein, called by TCRdb with MiXCR from the 5' RACE reads. The repertoire consists of roughly 680,000 distinct CDR3 sequences, with roughly half occurring once and the leading ten covering about 13%. Looked up from germline, CDR1 is SGHTA and CDR2 is FQGNSA. J lost 6 bases, V lost 8 bases, and 13 bases had no gene match. The CDR3 consists of 15 residues. Input material: blood. The TCR originated in an elderly woman in good health. The chain carries TRBV7-2 and TRBJ1-5, with TRBD1 matching over 7 bases. The CDR3 nucleotides read TGTGCCAGCGGGGGAGGTGACAGGGTTAGTCAGCCCCAGCATTTT. Its translation: CASGGGDRVSQPQHF.